The 22 T cell receptor beta chains in this list originate from one sample, sequenced in a study of regulatory T cells in long-lasting Graves disease. TCR beta libraries were built with iRepertoire HTBI primers and Arm-PCR of CDR3 regions. TCRdb used MiXCR to reprocess the multiplex PCR reads, holding one entry per CDR3 protein. The table includes 350,000 to 450,000 distinct CDR3 sequences, over 15% detected once. Time point denoted: newly diagnosed GD, antithyroid drugs for less than 3 months. Scientists built the TCR library using RNA that was extracted from PBMCs. The data were also submitted as part of a second study, on T cells in Graves' hyperthyroidism and ophthalmopathy.

This specimen was peripheral blood mononuclear cells (PBMCs), taken at new diagnosis, from a patient treated with antithyroid drugs. Receptor source: a man aged 35 to 55 with Graves disease.

This clonotype was recorded at least ten times. V is TRBV11-1 and J is TRBJ2-2; TRBD2 is a possible D gene (5 bases). CDR3 length: 14 amino acids. Germline assignment: CDR1 SGHAT and CDR2 FQDESV (reference sequence). Trimming removed 4 bases from V and 8 bases from J, with 14 bases in between. The CDR3 DNA reads TGTGCCAGCAGCTCCGACTGGACTTCGGGGGAGCTGTTTTTT. Its translation is CASSSDWTSGELFF. The entire variable domain, with the rest obtained from reference TRBV11-1 and TRBJ2-2, is as follows: EAEVAQSPRYKITEKSQAVAFWCDPISGHATLYWYRQILGQGPELLVQFQDESVVDDSQLPKDRFSAERLKGVDSTLKIQPAELGDSAMYLCASSSDWTSGELFFGEGSRLTVL.

Comments on this clonotype: This may stem from a read error, because a much larger clone lies one nucleotide away. The final CDR3 position lacks the conserved phenylalanine or tryptophan, pointing to a likely read error. The rearrangement links TRBV12-3 or TRBV12-4 to TRBJ2-1; D not resolved. V lost 6 bases to trimming and J lost 4 bases, with 10 bases between them. This CDR3 comprises 13 residues. CDR3: CASSRIQYNEQFS. CDR3 nucleotides: TGTGCCAGCAGCAGGATACAGTACAATGAGCAGTTCTCC.

At least ten counts were recorded for this clonotype. V gene TRBV3-1 combines with J gene TRBJ2-7, with D possibly matching TRBD2 (7 bases). V lost 3 bases to trimming and J lost 6 bases, with 15 bases between them. Germline V CDR1 and CDR2: LGHDT, YNNKEL (reference sequence). This CDR3 region has 14 residues. The CDR3, as DNA: TGTGCCAGCAGCCACCGGGGGGCTTTCTCCGAGCAGTACTTC. Translated, it gives CASSHRGAFSEQYF.

Details on this clonotype: Since a much larger clone is just one base distant, this may be a read error. This chain links TRBV5-4 with TRBJ2-1, with D unclear. Germline CDR1 SGHNT, CDR2 YYREEE (reference sequence). The CDR3 sequence is 16 residues long. CDR3 nucleotides: TGTGCCAGCAGCTTGGCCAGGAGAGGAAACTACACTGAGCAGTTCTTC. Amino acid sequence: CASSLARRGNYTEQFF.

This clonotype has at least ten counts. The chain employs TRBV20-1 and TRBJ2-3, with 9 bases matching TRBD1. V shed 7 bases, J shed 1 base, and the junction held 6 bases outside the gene matches. This CDR3 is built from 14 residues. In germline, CDR1 is DFQATT, CDR2 SNEGSKA (reference sequence). The CDR3 reads CSVPGQGRTDTQYF. The CDR3 region has the DNA TGCAGTGTTCCGGGACAGGGTCGCACAGATACGCAGTATTTT.

This clonotype was counted many times. The chain uses TRBV10-3 and TRBJ2-3; possibly TRBD2 for D (6 bases). Germline values: CDR1 ENHRY, CDR2 SYGVKD. Deletions cut 10 bases from V and 2 bases from J, with 22 bases between. The CDR3 has 16 residues. The CDR3 is CATPPLALRHTDTQYF. CDR3 bases: TGTGCCACCCCGCCACTAGCCTTAAGGCACACAGATACGCAGTATTTT.

This clonotype showed up just a few times. This rearrangement joins TRBV29-1 to TRBJ1-4; D not certain. The CDR3 loop spans 12 amino acids. The germline gives CDR1 SQVTM, CDR2 ANQGSEA. The V end lost 4 bases, the J end lost 8 bases, and 11 bases lay between the germline ends. Written as DNA, the CDR3 is TGCAGCGTTGGGCGGGTTGGAGAAAAACTGTTTTTT. Encoded protein: CSVGRVGEKLFF.

This clonotype was observed at least ten times. This chain connects TRBV2 to TRBJ2-1, with 8 bases lining up with TRBD2. This CDR3 is built from 16 residues. Trimming removed 2 bases from V and 9 bases from J; junction bases left unmatched: 12. Germline V lookup: CDR1 SNHLY, CDR2 FYNNEI. The chain's CDR3 is CASSEIPSVAGPEQFF. CDR3 DNA: TGTGCCAGCAGTGAAATCCCGTCGGTAGCGGGGCCTGAGCAGTTCTTC. The full variable domain, completed using reference TRBV2 and TRBJ2-1, is EPEVTQTPSHQVTQMGQEVILRCVPISNHLYFYWYRQILGQKVEFLVSFYNNEISEKSEIFDDQFSVERPDGSNFTLKIRSTKLEDSAMYFCASSEIPSVAGPEQFFGPGTRLTVL.

V gene TRBV20-1 combines with J gene TRBJ2-3, with a tentative D call TRBD1 (6 bases). The CDR3 sequence is 17 residues long. Germline CDR1 and CDR2: DFQATT and SNEGSKA (reference sequence). The V end lost 5 bases, the J end lost 5 bases, and 26 bases lay between the germline ends. CDR3 protein: CSAAHPRPNRVGDTQYF. Here the CDR3 DNA reads TGCAGTGCTGCCCATCCCCGCCCGAACAGGGTCGGAGATACGCAGTATTTT.

Many counts were recorded for this clonotype. V and J are TRBV6-2 or TRBV6-3 and TRBJ2-2; perhaps D is TRBD1 or TRBD2 (5 bases each). The CDR3 contains 15 residues. Germline V gene sequence: CDR1 MNHEY, CDR2 SVGEGT. The V gene lost 8 bases and the J gene lost 2 bases, with 15 bases spanning the gap. This CDR3 reads CASSLLGVNTGELFF. The CDR3 DNA is TGTGCCAGCTCCCTTCTGGGGGTAAACACCGGGGAGCTGTTTTTT.

This clonotype was counted between two and nine times. The chain uses TRBV19 and TRBJ2-1, with 9 bases identical to TRBD2. V lost 4 bases to trimming and J lost 10 bases; unmatched junction nucleotides: 14. The CDR3 covers 16 residues. Per germline, CDR1 LNHDA and CDR2 SQIVND (reference sequence). CDR3 DNA sequence: TGTGCCAGTAGTACCCCGCATGCGGGGGGGCGGGAAGAGCAGTTCTTC. Translated: CASSTPHAGGREEQFF.

This clonotype was observed a handful of times. The chain uses TRBV27 and TRBJ2-7; perhaps TRBD2 as D (5 bases). The V end was cut by 7 bases, the J end by 6 bases, with 22 bases between. Germline V gives CDR1 MNHEY, CDR2 SMNVEV (reference sequence). The CDR3 runs to 15 residues. CDR3 in DNA: TGTGCCAGCACCTCTTGGTTTGGGGAGATCGGCGAGCAGTACTTC. Encoded protein: CASTSWFGEIGEQYF.

As for this clonotype: The conserved closing phenylalanine or tryptophan is absent in this CDR3, likely reflecting a read error. The rearrangement links TRBV7-3 to TRBJ2-1, with D unclear. Germline values: CDR1 SGHTA, CDR2 FQGTGA. CDR3 length equals 12 residues. The V end lost 2 bases, the J end lost 9 bases, and 8 bases lay between the germline ends. This CDR3 is CASSLDVGEQFL. The CDR3 bases are TGTGCCAGCAGCTTAGATGTTGGTGAGCAGTTCCTC.

The chain uses TRBV9 and TRBJ2-6; D is unresolved. The CDR3 consists of 15 residues. V lost 5 bases, J lost 1 base, and 10 bases lay in between. Looked up from germline, CDR1 is SGDLS and CDR2 is YYNGEE. CDR3 loop: CASSGVISGANVLTF. CDR3 nucleotides: TGTGCCAGCAGTGGGGTCATATCTGGGGCCAACGTCCTGACTTTC.

The chain combines TRBV6-1 with TRBJ2-7, with 7 bases identical to TRBD2. The CDR3 extends over 17 amino acids. V lost 0 bases and J lost 4; bases outside the gene matches: 12. Germline assignment: CDR1 MNHNS and CDR2 SASEGT. In nucleotides, the CDR3 is TGTGCCAGCAGTGAAGCCCCTGTTCCGGGACTACTGTACGAGCAGTACTTC. Residues: CASSEAPVPGLLYEQYF.

This clonotype showed up many times. The J gene is TRBJ1-1, the V gene TRBV5-1; no reliable D call. V dropped 0 bases and J dropped 1 base, with 13 bases sitting between them. CDR3 size: 16 residues. The V gene's germline CDR1 is SGHRS and CDR2 YFSETQ. CDR3 sequence reads: CASSLEISRTNTEAFF. The CDR3, as DNA: TGCGCCAGCAGCTTGGAAATATCCAGAACGAACACTGAAGCTTTCTTT.

This clonotype was counted ten times or more. The genes are TRBV28 and TRBJ1-1; 10 bases line up with TRBD1. Losses at the gene ends were 5 bases for V and 3 bases for J; bases not matched to a gene: 3. The CDR3 is made up of 14 amino acids. Germline loops: CDR1 MDHEN, CDR2 SYDVKM. The DNA of the CDR3 is TGTGCCAGCAGTGCGGGACAGGGGTACACTGAAGCTTTCTTT. It is translated as CASSAGQGYTEAFF.

This clonotype has at least ten counts. The chain is built from TRBV30 and TRBJ2-7, with TRBD2 matching over 8 bases. V was pared by 3 bases and J by 7 bases, with 8 bases of the junction left unmatched. The germline CDR1 and CDR2 sequences are GTSNPN and SVGIG (reference sequence). CDR3 length: 13 amino acids. CDR3 nucleotide sequence: TGTGCCTGGAGCGCCGGGAGCGGGAGTGAGCAGTACTTC. Encoded protein: CAWSAGSGSEQYF.

In its sample, this clonotype was seen many times. J is TRBJ2-7 and V is TRBV20-1, with D maybe TRBD1 (5 bases). V shed 0 bases and J shed 0 bases, with 9 bases lying between them. Germline CDR1 DFQATT, CDR2 SNEGSKA (reference sequence). This CDR3 is 14 amino acids long. The CDR3 DNA sequence: TGCAGTGCTAGAGACCCCGACAGCTCCTACGAGCAGTACTTC. Amino acid sequence: CSARDPDSSYEQYF.

The gene calls are TRBV24-1 and TRBJ2-4; D is perhaps TRBD1 (6 bases). V was clipped by 3 bases and J by 16 bases, with 12 bases between them. Germline V gene data show CDR1 as KGHDR and CDR2 as SFDVKD. The CDR3 covers 11 residues. CDR3 region: CATSDGVTGYF. The CDR3, as DNA: TGTGCCACCAGTGATGGGGTGACAGGTTACTTC.

This clonotype came up a few times. A much larger clone differs by one base, so this may be a read error. This chain uses TRBV27 with TRBJ1-6; D is undetermined. Germline V gene data show CDR1 as MNHEY and CDR2 as SMNVEV (reference sequence). The CDR3 sequence is 13 residues long. With 6 bases removed from V and 0 bases from J, the gap between germline ends came to 3 bases. The CDR3 DNA reads TGTGCCAGCAGAGGCTCCTATAATTCACCCCTCCACTTT. Amino acid sequence: CASRGSYNSPLHF.

This clonotype has a count of ten or more. CDR3 nucleotide sequence: TGTGCCAGCAGCTTAGGACATTTACAAGAGACCCAGTACTTC. This codes for CASSLGHLQETQYF. V usage is TRBV7-9 and J usage is TRBJ2-5; D uncertain. Germline V gives CDR1 SEHNR, CDR2 FQNEAQ (reference sequence). The CDR3 covers 14 residues. The V end lost 1 base, the J end lost 2 bases, and 8 bases lay between the germline ends.